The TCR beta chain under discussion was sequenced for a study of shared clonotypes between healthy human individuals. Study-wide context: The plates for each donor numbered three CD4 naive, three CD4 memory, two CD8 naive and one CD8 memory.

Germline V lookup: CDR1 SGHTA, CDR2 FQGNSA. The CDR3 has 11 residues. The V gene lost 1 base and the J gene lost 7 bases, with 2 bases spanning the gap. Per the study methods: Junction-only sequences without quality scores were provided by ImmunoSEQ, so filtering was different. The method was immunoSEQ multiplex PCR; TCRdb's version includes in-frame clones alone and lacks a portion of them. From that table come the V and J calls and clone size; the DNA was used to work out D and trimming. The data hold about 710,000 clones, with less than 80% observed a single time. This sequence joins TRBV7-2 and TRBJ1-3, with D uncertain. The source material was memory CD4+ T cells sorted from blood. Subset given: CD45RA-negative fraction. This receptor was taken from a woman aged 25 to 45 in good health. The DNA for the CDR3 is TGTGCCAGCAGCTTAGTGAACACCATATATTTT. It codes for CASSLVNTIYF.